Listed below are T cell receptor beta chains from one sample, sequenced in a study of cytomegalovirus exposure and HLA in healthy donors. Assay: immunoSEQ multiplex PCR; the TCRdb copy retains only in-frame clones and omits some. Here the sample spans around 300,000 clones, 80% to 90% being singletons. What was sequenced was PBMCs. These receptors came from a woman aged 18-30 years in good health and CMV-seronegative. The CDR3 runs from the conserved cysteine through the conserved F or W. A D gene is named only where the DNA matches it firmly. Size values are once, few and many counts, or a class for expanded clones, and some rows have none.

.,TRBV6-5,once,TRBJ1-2,CASGRGFSYGYTF,TGTGCCAGCGGGAGGGGGTTCTCCTATGGCTACACCTTC
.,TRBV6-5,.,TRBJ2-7,CASSYSGGGSSYEQYF,TGTGCCAGCAGTTACTCTGGCGGGGGCAGCTCCTACGAGCAGTACTTC
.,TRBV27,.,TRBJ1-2,CASSHAPQGDGYTF,TGTGCCAGCAGTCATGCCCCACAGGGTGATGGCTACACCTTC
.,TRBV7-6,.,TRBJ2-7,CASTPPGAYEQYF,TGTGCCAGCACCCCCCCCGGAGCCTACGAGCAGTACTTC
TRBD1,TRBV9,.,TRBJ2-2,CASSVDGTANTGELFF,TGTGCCAGCAGCGTAGATGGGACAGCGAACACCGGGGAGCTGTTTTTT
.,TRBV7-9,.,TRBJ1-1,CASSTDPGMGTEAFF,TGTGCCAGCAGTACCGACCCAGGGATGGGCACTGAAGCTTTCTTT
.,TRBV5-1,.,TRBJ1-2,CASSLTGSSNYGYTF,TGCGCCAGCAGCTTGACAGGTAGCAGTAACTATGGCTACACCTTC
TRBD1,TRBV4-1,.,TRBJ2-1,CASSRMGQGRQLGARNEQFF,TGCGCCAGCAGCCGAATGGGACAGGGACGGCAATTGGGGGCTCGCAATGAGCAGTTCTTC
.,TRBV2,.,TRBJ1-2,CASSYSQAYYGYTF,TGTGCCAGCAGTTATTCACAGGCCTACTATGGCTACACCTTC
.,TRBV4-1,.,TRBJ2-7,CASSQILTGTVPYEQYF,TGCGCCAGCAGCCAAATACTTACCGGGACTGTACCCTACGAGCAGTACTTC
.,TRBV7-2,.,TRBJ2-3,CAARGTDTQYF,TGTGCCGCGAGGGGGACAGATACGCAGTATTTT
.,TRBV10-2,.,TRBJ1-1,CASRDTGPNTEAFF,TGCGCCAGCAGAGACACAGGGCCCAACACTGAAGCTTTCTTT
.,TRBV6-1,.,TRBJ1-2,CASSEYRGYTF,TGTGCCAGCAGTGAATATCGGGGCTACACCTTC
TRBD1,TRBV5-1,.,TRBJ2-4,CASSSSLQTGPHNIQYF,TGCGCCAGCAGCTCCTCACTACAGACAGGGCCCCACAACATTCAGTACTTC
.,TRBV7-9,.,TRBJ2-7,CASSSTQGNEQYF,TGTGCCAGCAGCTCCACACAGGGAAACGAGCAGTACTTC
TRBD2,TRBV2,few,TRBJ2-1,CASSEYLAGLYNEQFF,TGTGCCAGCAGTGAGTACCTAGCGGGCTTATACAATGAGCAGTTCTTC
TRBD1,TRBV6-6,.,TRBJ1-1,CASSLTGLLEAFF,TGTGCCAGCAGCTTGACAGGGCTATTGGAAGCTTTCTTT
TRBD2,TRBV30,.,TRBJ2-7,CAWSAGTGLGGSSYEQYF,TGTGCCTGGAGTGCGGGGACGGGGCTGGGCGGGAGCTCCTACGAGCAGTACTTC
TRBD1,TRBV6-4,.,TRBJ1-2,CASSPGQGNYGYTF,TGTGCCAGCAGTCCGGGACAGGGAAACTATGGCTACACCTTC
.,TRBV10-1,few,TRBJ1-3,CASSEGQPGNTIYF,TGCGCCAGCAGTGAAGGACAGCCAGGAAACACCATATATTTT
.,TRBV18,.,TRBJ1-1,CASSPFRADTEAFF,TGTGCCAGCTCACCGTTCAGGGCCGACACTGAAGCTTTCTTT
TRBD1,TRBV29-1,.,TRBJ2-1,CSVVRRDSPNEQFF,TGCAGCGTTGTCCGCCGGGACAGCCCCAATGAGCAGTTCTTC
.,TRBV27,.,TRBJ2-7,CASSRGPVPYEQYF,TGTGCCAGCAGTCGCGGGCCGGTCCCCTACGAGCAGTACTTC
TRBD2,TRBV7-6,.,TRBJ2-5,CASSGPQETQYF,TGTGCCAGTAGCGGGCCCCAAGAGACCCAGTACTTC
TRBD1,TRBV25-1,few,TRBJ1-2,CASSALGTGVDYGYTF,TGTGCCAGCAGTGCCCTCGGGACAGGGGTTGACTATGGCTACACCTTC
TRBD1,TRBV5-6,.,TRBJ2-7,CASGEQGRNDEQYF,TGTGCCAGCGGCGAACAGGGGCGTAACGACGAGCAGTACTTC
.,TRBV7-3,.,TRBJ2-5,CASSSEGGETQYF,TGTGCCAGCAGCTCCGAGGGTGGGGAGACCCAGTACTTC
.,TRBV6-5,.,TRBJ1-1,CASTGERAHTEAFF,TGTGCCAGCACCGGGGAGCGGGCGCACACTGAAGCTTTCTTT
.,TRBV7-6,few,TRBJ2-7,CASSPGSEGDEQYF,TGTGCCAGCAGCCCCGGTTCCGAGGGGGACGAGCAGTACTTC
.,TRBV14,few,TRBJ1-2,CASSQERITGDYGYTF,TGTGCCAGCAGCCAAGAAAGGATAACGGGAGACTATGGCTACACCTTC
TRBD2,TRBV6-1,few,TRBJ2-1,CASSASGRAINEQFF,TGTGCCAGCAGTGCGAGCGGGAGGGCCATCAATGAGCAGTTCTTC
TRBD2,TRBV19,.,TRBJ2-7,CASSMTSGYEQYF,TGTGCCAGTAGTATGACTAGCGGATACGAGCAGTACTTC
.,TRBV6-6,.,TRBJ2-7,CATWGRLGYEQYF,TGTGCCACCTGGGGGCGTCTCGGCTACGAGCAGTACTTC
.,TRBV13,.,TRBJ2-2,CASSLAGELFF,TGTGCCAGCAGCCTTGCCGGGGAGCTGTTTTTT
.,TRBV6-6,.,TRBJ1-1,CASRSTGGWNTEAFF,TGTGCCAGCAGATCGACAGGTGGATGGAACACTGAAGCTTTCTTT
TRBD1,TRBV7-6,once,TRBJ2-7,CASSFGQGSYEQYF,TGTGCCAGCAGCTTCGGACAGGGATCCTACGAGCAGTACTTC
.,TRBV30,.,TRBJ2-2,CAWKTAGLHTGELFF,TGTGCCTGGAAGACTGCGGGACTCCACACCGGGGAGCTGTTTTTT
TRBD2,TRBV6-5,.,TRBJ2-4,CASSYGQGSGGIQYF,TGTGCCAGCAGTTACGGTCAGGGAAGCGGGGGCATTCAGTACTTC
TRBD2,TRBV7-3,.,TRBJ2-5,CASSLLAGEQETQYF,TGTGCCAGCAGCCTGCTAGCGGGGGAACAAGAGACCCAATACTTC
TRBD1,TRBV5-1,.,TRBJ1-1,CASSLGTGGGTEAFF,TGCGCCAGCAGCTTGGGAACAGGGGGCGGCACTGAAGCTTTCTTT
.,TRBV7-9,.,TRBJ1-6,CASSFGGDSPLHF,TGTGCCAGCAGCTTCGGGGGGGATTCACCCCTCCACTTT
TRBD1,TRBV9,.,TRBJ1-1,CASSDQGTGNTEAFF,TGTGCCAGCAGCGACCAAGGGACAGGTAACACTGAAGCTTTCTTT
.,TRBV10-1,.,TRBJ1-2,CASSGGGSNYGYTF,TGCGCCAGCAGTGGTGGCGGATCTAACTATGGCTACACCTTC
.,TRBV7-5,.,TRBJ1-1,CARSLGREAFF,TGTGCCAGAAGCTTGGGGCGCGAAGCTTTCTTT
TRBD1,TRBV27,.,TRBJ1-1,CASSNRDSNTEAFF,TGTGCCAGCAGTAACCGGGACAGCAACACTGAAGCTTTCTTT
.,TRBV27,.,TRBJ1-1,CASKGGARGNTEAFF,TGTGCCAGTAAGGGGGGGGCGCGCGGGAACACTGAAGCTTTCTTT
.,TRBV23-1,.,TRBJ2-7,CASSQAPTDIYEQYF,TGCGCCAGCAGTCAGGCCCCGACAGATATCTACGAGCAGTACTTC
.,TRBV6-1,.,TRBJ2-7,CASSDRRGTVPTYEQYF,TGTGCCAGCAGTGATCGTAGGGGCACGGTCCCAACCTACGAGCAGTACTTC